This note documents a single T cell receptor (beta chain) sequence. These data belong to a study of PD-1 blockade in mismatch repair-deficient tumors. The wider study: Patients had fewer than 15 mismatch repair-deficient cancer types and were previously treated and progressing.

The protocol was immunoSEQ multiplex PCR, while the TCRdb copy is restricted to in-frame clones and leaves out a portion. The sample has 70,000 to 90,000 clones, roughly 80% seen once; the top ten hold over 4.5%. From germline, CDR1 is LNHDA and CDR2 SQIVND (reference sequence). V shed 4 bases and J shed 5 bases, with 20 bases lying between them. The CDR3 is 16 amino acids. The chain uses TRBV19 and TRBJ1-1; weak D call: TRBD1 (6 bases). This receptor was identified in an adult with mismatch repair-deficient cancer. Specimen: peripheral blood, collected 44 weeks after starting pembrolizumab. The CDR3 sequence: CASSTLTGAATTEAFF. The CDR3 bases are TGTGCCAGTAGTACGTTGACAGGTGCCGCAACAACTGAAGCTTTCTTT.